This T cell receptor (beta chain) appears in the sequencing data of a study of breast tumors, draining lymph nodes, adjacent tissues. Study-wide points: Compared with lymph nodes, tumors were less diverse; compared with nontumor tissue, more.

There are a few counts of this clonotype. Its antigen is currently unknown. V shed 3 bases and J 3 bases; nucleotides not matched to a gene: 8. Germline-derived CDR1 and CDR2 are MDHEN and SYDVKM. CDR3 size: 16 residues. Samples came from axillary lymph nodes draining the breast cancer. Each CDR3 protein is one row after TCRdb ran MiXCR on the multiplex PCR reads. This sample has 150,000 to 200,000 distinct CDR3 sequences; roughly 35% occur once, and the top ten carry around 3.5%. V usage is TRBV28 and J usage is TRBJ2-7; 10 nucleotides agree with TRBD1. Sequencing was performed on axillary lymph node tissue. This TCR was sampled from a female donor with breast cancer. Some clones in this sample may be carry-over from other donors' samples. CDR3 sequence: CASSFAAGQGFYEQYF. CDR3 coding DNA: TGTGCCAGCAGTTTTGCGGCGGGACAGGGGTTCTACGAGCAGTACTTC.